This T cell receptor (beta chain) was recovered during a study of CD8 T cells in Susac syndrome. The CDR3 is made up of 14 amino acids. Trimming left V 3 bases short and J 7 bases short, with 16 bases between. CDR1 and CDR2 (germline): SGHRS, YFSETQ. After extraction with the RNeasy kit, roughly 0.45 to 1 ug of the RNA was reverse transcribed using random hexamers. TCRdb re-derived calls from the immunoSEQ multiplex PCR reads in MiXCR, one entry per CDR3 protein. Here the sample spans 150,000 to 180,000 distinct CDR3 sequences, about 95% being singletons. The source of this sequence is a human donor with Susac syndrome. Sequencing used CD4+ T cells from PBMCs. The J gene is TRBJ1-2, the V gene TRBV5-1; D may be TRBD1 (5 bases). The CDR3 reads CASSSAGTVAGYTF. In DNA form, the CDR3 reads TGCGCCAGCAGCTCCGCCGGGACTGTTGCTGGCTACACCTTC.